This is a list of T cell receptor beta chains from one sample in a study of beta chain features in type 1 diabetes. Sequencing used immunoSEQ multiplex PCR; TCRdb keeps in-frame clones, though not all of them. The sample holds 300,000 to 450,000 clones, roughly 12% seen once. Material: naive CD4+ T cells from blood. The receptors here all came from a woman aged 18-29 years with type 1 diabetes. Both conserved end residues are part of each CDR3. A D gene is named only where the DNA matches it firmly. Clone sizes are given selectively: once, few, many, or a class where the clone is expanded.

J gene	clone size	V gene	D gene	CDR3 DNA	CDR3 protein
TRBJ2-2	few	TRBV30	NA	TGTGCCTGGACCAGGGGATTCGGGGAGCTGTTTTTT	CAWTRGFGELFF
TRBJ2-4	few	TRBV19	TRBD2	TGTGCCAGTAAAGCAGTGGCTAGCGGGGAGACCAAAAACATTCAGTACTTC	CASKAVASGETKNIQYF
TRBJ2-3	few	TRBV15	TRBD1	TGTGCCACCATCCCCTCCCGGGACAGGGGATACACAGATACGCAGTATTTT	CATIPSRDRGYTDTQYF
TRBJ2-3	few	TRBV5-6	TRBD2	TGTGCCAGCAGCTTGCGGCTAGCGGGAGGGCCTGTAGATACGCAGTATTTT	CASSLRLAGGPVDTQYF
TRBJ2-7	NA	TRBV19	NA	TGTGCCAGTAGTATAGGGGGACTTCCCTCCTACGAGCAGTACTTC	CASSIGGLPSYEQYF
TRBJ1-2	once	TRBV5-4	NA	TGTGCCAGCAGCACCTTAGGGGGGGCTAACTATGGCTACACCTTC	CASSTLGGANYGYTF
TRBJ2-7	NA	TRBV7-2	TRBD2	TGTGCCAGCAGCTCGACTAGCGTAGTCTACGAGCAGTACTTC	CASSSTSVVYEQYF
TRBJ2-5	few	TRBV11-1	TRBD2	TGTGCCAGCAGGGGGACTAGCGGGAGTCTCCAGTACTTC	CASRGTSGSLQYF
TRBJ2-2	NA	TRBV4-3	TRBD2	TGCGCCAGCAGCCAAGATCTGGTTGGGGCGGGAGGGCCTGGGGCCGGGGAGCTGTTTTTT	CASSQDLVGAGGPGAGELFF
TRBJ2-1	NA	TRBV25-1	NA	TGTGCCAGCAGTGAGAGCGATAGCTCCTACAATGAGCAGTTCTTC	CASSESDSSYNEQFF
TRBJ2-1	few	TRBV7-2	NA	TGTGCCAGCAGCTCCTCGGGGTACGATGAGCAGTTCTTC	CASSSSGYDEQFF